This is a list of T cell receptor beta chains from one sample in a study of blood T cell repertoires in COVID-19. Measured with immunoSEQ multiplex PCR; TCRdb has only the in-frame clones, and not every one. The sample shows about 280,000 clones, about 90% of them seen only once. The material sequenced was peripheral blood. These receptor sequences come from a woman aged 45-60 years who had recovered from COVID-19. The CDR3 runs from the conserved cysteine through the conserved F or W. The D gene is left open where the match is weak. Clone size is shown for a subset of rows, as once, few, many or a class of expanded clone.

>TRBD1|TRBJ1-1|TRBV28|13|.
TGTGCCAGCAGCACTTACAGGGGGGCTGAAGCTTTCTTT
CASSTYRGAEAFF
>.|TRBJ1-1|TRBV2|13|.
TGTGCCAGCAACAGAAGGACTAACACTGAAGCTTTCTTT
CASNRRTNTEAFF
>.|TRBJ1-1|TRBV7-3|14|.
TGTGCCAGCAGCTTAGGAGCCCAGTCCACTGAAGCTTTCTTT
CASSLGAQSTEAFF
>.|TRBJ2-7|TRBV28|13|.
TGTGCCGGGGCGGGATCTCCAAGCTACGAGCAGTACTTC
CAGAGSPSYEQYF
>.|TRBJ2-5|TRBV11-2|13|.
TGTGCCAGCAGCTCCGGGACTCAAGAGACCCAGTACTTC
CASSSGTQETQYF
>TRBD1|TRBJ1-1|TRBV5-4|14|.
TGTGCCAGCAGCTTGGAGGGGGCCTTGGTTAGGGCTTTCTTT
CASSLEGALVRAFF
>.|TRBJ2-5|TRBV6-2/TRBV6-3|14|.
TGTGCCAGCAGTTTGGGCCAGAAAAAAGAGACCCAGTACTTC
CASSLGQKKETQYF
>TRBD2|TRBJ2-1|TRBV7-2|15|.
TGTGCCAGCAGCTTACGAGCGGGAGCCTTCGATGAGCAGTTCTTC
CASSLRAGAFDEQFF
>.|TRBJ1-2|TRBV5-1|16|.
TGCGCCAGCAGCTTAGAGACAGGATATCGACGGGGTGGCTACACCTTC
CASSLETGYRRGGYTF
>.|TRBJ2-7|TRBV25-1|15|.
TGTGCCAGCAGTGATTCAGGGCTTCCCGTATACGAGCAGTACTTC
CASSDSGLPVYEQYF
>.|TRBJ2-7|TRBV28|14|.
TGTGCCAGCAGTCTAGGGGTCAGAAACTACGAGCAGTACTTC
CASSLGVRNYEQYF
>TRBD1|TRBJ2-7|TRBV10-3|12|.
TGTGCCTCCACGGGACAGACCTACGAGCAGTACTTC
CASTGQTYEQYF
>TRBD1|TRBJ1-4|TRBV19|14|.
TGTGCCAGTAGTAGAAACAGGGGTGGTGAAAAACTGTTTTTT
CASSRNRGGEKLFF
>.|TRBJ1-4|TRBV9|15|.
TGTGCCAGCAGCCCCAATCGGGACATAAATGAAAAACTGTTTTTT
CASSPNRDINEKLFF
>TRBD1|TRBJ2-1|TRBV9|14|.
TGTGCCAGCAGCCCGGGACAGGGTTATCGTGAGCAGTTCTTC
CASSPGQGYREQFF
>TRBD1|TRBJ2-4|TRBV9|15|.
TGTGCCAGCAGCGTAGAGGGGGCGCTCGGGGACATTCAGTACTTC
CASSVEGALGDIQYF
>.|TRBJ1-1|TRBV5-1|13|.
TGCGCCAGCAGCGAGGGAATGAACACTGAAGCTTTCTTT
CASSEGMNTEAFF
>.|TRBJ1-2|TRBV5-6|15|.
TGTGCCAGCAGCTCCGCCGTAGGTGCCGGGTATGGCTACACCTTC
CASSSAVGAGYGYTF
>TRBD1|TRBJ1-1|TRBV20-1|11|.
TGCAGTGCTAACCAGGGGGATTGGGCTTTCTTT
CSANQGDWAFF
>.|TRBJ2-7|TRBV6-2/TRBV6-3|14|.
TGTGCCAGCAGTTACTCAGGTCCTAGAAACGAGCAGTACTTC
CASSYSGPRNEQYF
>TRBD1|TRBJ2-7|TRBV5-1|13|.
TGCGCCAGCAGCTTTGGGACAGCTTACGAGCAGTACTTC
CASSFGTAYEQYF
>.|TRBJ2-1|TRBV29-1|14|.
TGCAGCGTTAACACCGGGACATCCTACAATGAGCAGTTCTTC
CSVNTGTSYNEQFF
>TRBD1|TRBJ1-4|TRBV7-2|15|once
TGTGCCAGCACCCTACGGACAGGTCTGGAGGAAAAACTGTTTTTT
CASTLRTGLEEKLFF
>.|TRBJ1-6|TRBV11-2|16|.
TGTGCCAGCAGCTTAGGGGTCGGGACACGAACCTCACCCCTCCACTTT
CASSLGVGTRTSPLHF
>.|TRBJ1-1|TRBV24-1|13|.
TGTGCCACCGCTAAGGGGGGGGGCACTGAAGCTTTCTTT
CATAKGGGTEAFF
>TRBD2|TRBJ2-3|TRBV7-6|15|.
TGTGCCAGCAGCTCGGCTAGCGGATACACAGATACGCAGTATTTT
CASSSASGYTDTQYF
>.|TRBJ2-3|TRBV5-1|15|.
TGCGCCAGCAGCTTGGTATGGGGAGGCACAGATACGCAGTATTTT
CASSLVWGGTDTQYF